These T cell receptor beta chains were read from a single sample in a study of CD8 T cells in ankylosing spondylitis. TCRdb redid the calling of the 5' RACE reads with MiXCR, one entry per CDR3 protein. The repertoire holds under 250,000 distinct CDR3 sequences, with roughly 8.2% as singletons. Sequencing was carried out using blood, either unsorted or a sorted T cell fraction (not recorded which). The receptors were gathered from a female donor with ankylosing spondylitis or in good health (not recorded which). Each CDR3 is given with its conserved first and last residue. The D gene is left open where the match is weak. Clone size is given for some rows only: seen once, a few or many times, or a class if the clone is expanded.

J gene: TRBJ2-2
V gene: TRBV7-9
D gene: NA
clone size: few
CDR3 protein: CASSSVGPAGELFF
CDR3 DNA: TGTGCCAGCAGCTCAGTCGGTCCGGCCGGGGAGCTGTTTTTT

J gene: TRBJ1-5
V gene: TRBV10-3
D gene: NA
clone size: many
CDR3 protein: CAISESIPGTNQPQHF
CDR3 DNA: TGTGCCATCAGTGAGTCGATCCCGGGGACCAATCAGCCCCAGCATTTT

J gene: TRBJ2-1
V gene: TRBV6-1
D gene: NA
clone size: many
CDR3 protein: CAIQKDEQFF
CDR3 DNA: TGTGCCATCCAGAAGGATGAGCAGTTCTTC

J gene: TRBJ2-1
V gene: TRBV7-9
D gene: NA
clone size: NA
CDR3 protein: CASSSTLGQQFF
CDR3 DNA: TGTGCCAGCAGCTCTACACTCGGGCAGCAGTTCTTC

J gene: TRBJ1-2
V gene: TRBV10-3
D gene: TRBD1
clone size: many
CDR3 protein: CAISTGTETNYGYTF
CDR3 DNA: TGTGCCATCAGCACCGGGACAGAGACTAACTATGGCTACACCTTC

J gene: TRBJ2-2
V gene: TRBV3-1
D gene: NA
clone size: many
CDR3 protein: CASQGSGGELFF
CDR3 DNA: TGTGCCAGTCAGGGATCCGGCGGGGAGCTGTTTTTT

J gene: TRBJ2-1
V gene: TRBV6-5
D gene: TRBD1
clone size: many
CDR3 protein: CASSSPGGKGFNEQFF
CDR3 DNA: TGTGCCAGCAGTTCTCCAGGGGGCAAGGGTTTCAATGAGCAGTTCTTC

J gene: TRBJ2-3
V gene: TRBV7-8
D gene: NA
clone size: many
CDR3 protein: CASSVVSFSRDTQYF
CDR3 DNA: TGTGCCAGCAGCGTAGTTAGCTTTAGCAGAGATACGCAGTATTTT

J gene: TRBJ2-7
V gene: TRBV3-1
D gene: NA
clone size: many
CDR3 protein: CASSHIYEQYF
CDR3 DNA: TGTGCCAGCAGCCATATCTACGAGCAGTACTTC

J gene: TRBJ2-1
V gene: TRBV9
D gene: NA
clone size: many
CDR3 protein: CASSVGEFLAANEQFF
CDR3 DNA: TGTGCCAGCAGCGTAGGTGAGTTCTTAGCGGCCAATGAGCAGTTCTTC

J gene: TRBJ1-1
V gene: TRBV5-1
D gene: NA
clone size: many
CDR3 protein: CASSYSQNTEAFF
CDR3 DNA: TGCGCCAGCAGCTACAGCCAGAACACTGAAGCTTTCTTT

J gene: TRBJ2-2
V gene: TRBV18
D gene: TRBD2
clone size: few
CDR3 protein: CASSRLASGRSTGELFF
CDR3 DNA: TGTGCCAGCTCACGTCTGGCTAGCGGGAGGTCCACCGGGGAGCTGTTTTTT

J gene: TRBJ2-1
V gene: TRBV20-1
D gene: NA
clone size: many
CDR3 protein: CSAVLATNEQFF
CDR3 DNA: TGCAGTGCTGTCCTAGCGACCAATGAGCAGTTCTTC

J gene: TRBJ2-3
V gene: TRBV7-8
D gene: NA
clone size: many
CDR3 protein: CASSFWLRTDTQYF
CDR3 DNA: TGTGCCAGCAGCTTTTGGCTGCGCACAGATACGCAGTATTTT

J gene: TRBJ2-3
V gene: TRBV4-3
D gene: NA
clone size: many
CDR3 protein: CASSQDVRTSTGTQYF
CDR3 DNA: TGCGCCAGCAGCCAAGACGTACGGACCTCTACGGGTACGCAGTATTTT

J gene: TRBJ2-7
V gene: TRBV7-9
D gene: TRBD2
clone size: many
CDR3 protein: CASSTSGSGGEQYF
CDR3 DNA: TGTGCCAGCAGCACTAGCGGATCGGGGGGAGAGCAGTACTTC

J gene: TRBJ1-2
V gene: TRBV6-2/TRBV6-3
D gene: NA
clone size: few
CDR3 protein: CASTRPGGNYGYTF
CDR3 DNA: TGTGCCAGCACCCGTCCTGGTGGGAACTATGGCTACACCTTC

J gene: TRBJ2-1
V gene: TRBV14
D gene: TRBD2
clone size: many
CDR3 protein: CASSHSLAGVPSQVQFF
CDR3 DNA: TGTGCCAGCAGCCATTCACTAGCGGGAGTCCCATCACAGGTGCAGTTCTTC

J gene: TRBJ2-4
V gene: TRBV6-1
D gene: TRBD2
clone size: many
CDR3 protein: CASSPELAGRGIQYF
CDR3 DNA: TGTGCCAGCAGCCCGGAACTAGCGGGAAGGGGCATTCAGTACTTC

J gene: TRBJ2-3
V gene: TRBV5-5
D gene: TRBD2
clone size: many
CDR3 protein: CASSLRGSGSGTDTQYF
CDR3 DNA: TGTGCCAGCAGTCTCAGAGGGAGCGGGAGTGGGACAGATACGCAGTATTTT

J gene: TRBJ2-2
V gene: TRBV20-1
D gene: TRBD2
clone size: NA
CDR3 protein: CSARDGGEDVYTGELFF
CDR3 DNA: TGCAGTGCTAGAGATGGGGGGGAGGACGTTTACACCGGGGAGCTGTTTTTT

J gene: TRBJ1-1
V gene: TRBV7-8
D gene: TRBD1
clone size: few
CDR3 protein: CASSLTGGDTEAFF
CDR3 DNA: TGTGCCAGCAGCTTGACAGGGGGAGACACTGAAGCTTTCTTT

J gene: TRBJ2-7
V gene: TRBV6-2/TRBV6-3
D gene: NA
clone size: many
CDR3 protein: CASSYSDPRQYF
CDR3 DNA: TGTGCCAGCAGTTACTCCGACCCAAGGCAGTACTTC